This record looks at one T cell receptor beta chain sequence and its context. Its antigen is undetermined. CDR3 length: 13 residues. From germline, CDR1 is MNHNS and CDR2 SASEGT. The ends were cut back, 6 bases at V and 3 bases at J, with 12 bases in the middle. The data originate from a study of shared clonotypes between healthy human individuals. Study observations and caveats: Clonotype sharing among donors likely depends on sequencing depth. Rarefaction demonstrated incomplete sorted-subset sequencing despite large depth. Naive subsets tended to show greater estimated richness than memory subsets. About 5% was the fraction of naive CD4 clonotypes found shared across several donors.

CD45RO-negative CD8 cells positively selected for CCR7 made up the naive population, which excluded terminally differentiated effector memory CD45RA+ cells. Assay used: immunoSEQ multiplex PCR; TCRdb lists only in-frame clones, some missing. The sample holds under 1 million clones; about 97% are singletons and the top ten take about 0.25%. The source material was naive CD8+ T cells sorted from blood. The chain recombines TRBV6-1 with TRBJ2-7; no clear D. This TCR was recovered from a man younger than 45 in good health. The CDR3 nucleotides read TGTGCCAGCAGAAGTGTAGGCAACTACGAGCAGTACTTC. The encoded protein is CASRSVGNYEQYF.